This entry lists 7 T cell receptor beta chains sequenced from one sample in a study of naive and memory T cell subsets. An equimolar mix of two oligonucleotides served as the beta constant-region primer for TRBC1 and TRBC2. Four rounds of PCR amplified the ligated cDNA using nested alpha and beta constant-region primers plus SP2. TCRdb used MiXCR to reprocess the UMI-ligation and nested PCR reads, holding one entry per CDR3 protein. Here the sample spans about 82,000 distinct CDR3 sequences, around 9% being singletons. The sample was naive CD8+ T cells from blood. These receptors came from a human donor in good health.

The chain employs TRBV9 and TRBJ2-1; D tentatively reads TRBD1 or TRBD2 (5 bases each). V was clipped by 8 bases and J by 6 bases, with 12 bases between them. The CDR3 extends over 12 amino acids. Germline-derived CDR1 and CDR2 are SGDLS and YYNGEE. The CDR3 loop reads CASGDGFNEQFF. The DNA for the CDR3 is TGTGCCAGTGGGGACGGATTCAATGAGCAGTTCTTC. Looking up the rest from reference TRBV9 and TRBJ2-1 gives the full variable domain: DSGVTQTPKHLITATGQRVTLRCSPRSGDLSVYWYQQSLDQGLQFLIQYYNGEERAKGNILERFSAQQFPDLHSELNLSSLELGDSALYFCASGDGFNEQFFGPGTRLTVL.

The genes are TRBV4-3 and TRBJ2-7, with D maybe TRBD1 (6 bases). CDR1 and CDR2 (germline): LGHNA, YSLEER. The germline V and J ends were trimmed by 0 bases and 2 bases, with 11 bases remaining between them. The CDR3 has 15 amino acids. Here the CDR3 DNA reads TGCGCCAGCAGCCAAGACCCGCAGGGGACCTACGAGCAGTACTTC. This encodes CASSQDPQGTYEQYF.

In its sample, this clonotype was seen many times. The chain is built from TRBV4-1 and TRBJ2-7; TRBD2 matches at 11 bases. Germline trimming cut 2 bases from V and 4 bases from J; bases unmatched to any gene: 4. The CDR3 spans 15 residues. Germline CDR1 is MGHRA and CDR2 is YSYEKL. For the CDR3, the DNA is TGCGCCAGCAGCCAACAACTAGCGGGAGTTTACGAGCAGTACTTC. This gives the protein CASSQQLAGVYEQYF.

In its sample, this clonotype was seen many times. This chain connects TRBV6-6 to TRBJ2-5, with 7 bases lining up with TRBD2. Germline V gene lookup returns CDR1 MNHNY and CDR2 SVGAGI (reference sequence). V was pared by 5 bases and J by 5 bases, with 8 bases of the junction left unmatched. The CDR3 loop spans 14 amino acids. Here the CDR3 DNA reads TGTGCCAGCAGTCCGACTAGCTTGGGGGAGACCCAGTACTTC. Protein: CASSPTSLGETQYF.

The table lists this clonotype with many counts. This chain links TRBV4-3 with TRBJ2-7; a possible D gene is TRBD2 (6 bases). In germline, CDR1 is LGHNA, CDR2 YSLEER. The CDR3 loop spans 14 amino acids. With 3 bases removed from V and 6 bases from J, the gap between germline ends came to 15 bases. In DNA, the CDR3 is TGCGCCAGCAGCCAGTATTCCGGGACTTTCGAGCAGTACTTC. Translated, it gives CASSQYSGTFEQYF.

This CDR3 is CASSLVTALLIYNEQFF. CDR3 in DNA: TGTGCCAGCAGCTTAGTGACCGCTCTCCTGATCTACAATGAGCAGTTCTTC. The V call is TRBV7-9, the J call TRBJ2-1; D uncertain. V was clipped by 1 base and J by 3 bases, with 16 bases between them. The CDR3 totals 17 residues. CDR1 SEHNR and CDR2 FQNEAQ come from the germline V gene (reference sequence).

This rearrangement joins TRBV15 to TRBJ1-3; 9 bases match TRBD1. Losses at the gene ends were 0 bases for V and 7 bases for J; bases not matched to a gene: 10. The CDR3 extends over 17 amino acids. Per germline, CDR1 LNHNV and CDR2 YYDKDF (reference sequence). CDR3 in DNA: TGTGCCACCAGCAGAGACCCGGGACAGGGAGGATGGAACACCATATATTTT. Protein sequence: CATSRDPGQGGWNTIYF.